The clone carrying this TCR beta chain turned up a few times. Sequence at one end of the junction differs from germline and may be a read error. This CDR3 region has 17 residues. CDR1 is MNHEY and CDR2 is SMNVEV in the germline V gene (reference sequence). The hyperthyroidism patients had all been newly diagnosed, and their disease duration was under 2 months. Their ages ranged from 18 to 65 years. This record belongs to a study of T cells in Graves' hyperthyroidism and ophthalmopathy. Amplification yielded TCR beta CDR3 regions, with RNA transcripts as the source. A set of HTBI primers served as the primers for a first-round RT-PCR of the TCR CDR3. Each CDR3 protein gets one entry after TCRdb re-called the multiplex PCR reads with MiXCR. The sample has hundreds of thousands of distinct CDR3 sequences, about 25% seen once; the top ten hold about 70%.

The V call is TRBV27, the J call TRBJ2-3; 9 bases agree with TRBD2. The sequenced sample consisted of blood. This TCR was recovered from a man in his forties or fifties with Graves' hyperthyroidism. CDR3 in DNA: TGTGCCAGTAGTTCTCCGATAGCGGGAGAGGGCCCAGATACGCAGTATTTT. It translates to CASSSPIAGEGPDTQYF.